Listed below are T cell receptor beta chains from one sample, sequenced in a study of tumor-infiltrating lymphocytes in primary liver carcinoma. In TCRdb, the multiplex PCR reads were re-called with MiXCR into one record per CDR3 protein. Here the sample spans roughly 120,000 distinct CDR3 sequences, approximately 68% being singletons. Sequenced: tumor-adjacent normal liver tissue. The receptors derive from a woman aged 60 to 75 with primary liver carcinoma and hepatitis B virus infection. Both conserved end residues are part of each CDR3. A D gene is named only where the DNA matches it firmly.

TRBV19	NA	TRBJ2-1	CASSIGMGYNEQFF
TRBV29-1	NA	TRBJ1-2	CSVDDPQDRLGYTF
TRBV29-1	NA	TRBJ1-6	CSVTQRANSPLHF
TRBV10-3	TRBD2	TRBJ2-3	CAISESVGGGQDTQYF
TRBV29-1	NA	TRBJ1-2	CSVGQGADGCTF
TRBV5-1	NA	TRBJ2-3	CASSIGTLGADTQYF
TRBV2	TRBD1	TRBJ2-2	CASRKQGANTGELFF
TRBV6-1	TRBD2	TRBJ2-7	CASRTSGAGAYEQYF
TRBV4-2	NA	TRBJ1-1	CASTLAPDRNTETFF
TRBV12-5	NA	TRBJ1-1	CAGALQRNMNTEAFF
TRBV20-1	NA	TRBJ2-4	CSARGGGQGFKNIQYF
TRBV4-1	TRBD1	TRBJ1-4	CAIILGQATTNEKLFF
TRBV20-1	TRBD2	TRBJ2-3	CSARVPVGSGRGSSRQYF
TRBV4-2	NA	TRBJ1-2	CGSSQDTTNYGYTF
TRBV5-5	NA	TRBJ2-3	CASRLAASRSTDTQYF
TRBV9	TRBD1	TRBJ2-7	CASSVAPGQSSYEQYF
TRBV29-1	NA	TRBJ1-2	CSVSEGAHGYTF
TRBV11-2	NA	TRBJ2-3	CARSWTRSIVSTDTQYF
TRBV11-2	NA	TRBJ1-2	CASSLTGSDYGFTF
TRBV11-1	NA	TRBJ2-7	CASSFMGYEQYF
TRBV28	NA	TRBJ2-5	CASSSRETQYF
TRBV6-5	TRBD1	TRBJ1-5	CASSLRPVRQGAGQPQHF
TRBV11-1	NA	TRBJ2-3	CVSSLMQRAGESHF
TRBV29-1	NA	TRBJ1-1	CSVDRTNTEAFF
TRBV28	TRBD1	TRBJ2-7	CASSLYGTGRYKQYF
TRBV5-4	TRBD2	TRBJ2-7	CANSLVWDSAGGYEQYF
TRBV6-5	TRBD2	TRBJ2-1	CASTPLTGGLEQFF
TRBV4-1	TRBD1	TRBJ2-6	CASSQDLGTGYSGANVLSF
TRBV11-1	NA	TRBJ2-1	CASSLGCRVGEQLF
TRBV10-3	NA	TRBJ2-3	CACGNEIDTQYF
TRBV4-1	NA	TRBJ1-1	CASSQIARASEGTETFF
TRBV5-1	NA	TRBJ2-6	CASSLYLTWSSRANVLTF
TRBV9	TRBD1	TRBJ2-5	CASSARDREETQYF
TRBV29-1	TRBD2	TRBJ2-7	CSVKPTSGSSYKRYF
TRBV18	TRBD2	TRBJ2-1	CASSPGLVGEQFF
TRBV4-1	NA	TRBJ2-7	CASSQVTSDEQYF
TRBV18	NA	TRBJ2-7	CASSPSSGTPYEQYF
TRBV11-2	TRBD2	TRBJ2-3	CASSHGSGGSSDTQYF
TRBV21-1	NA	TRBJ1-2	CASSKYRRDRIANYGYTF
TRBV6-2/TRBV6-3	NA	TRBJ2-7	CVSSRTPREQYF
TRBV11-2	NA	TRBJ2-5	CASSYSRGIGREAQYF
TRBV7-8	NA	TRBJ1-5	CASSFAWNQPQHF
TRBV11-2	TRBD2	TRBJ2-3	CASSRPRTRAQYF
TRBV28	NA	TRBJ1-3	CASSLSAGAGNTIYF
TRBV5-1	NA	TRBJ2-4	CAGSPEGNIQYF
TRBV11-2	NA	TRBJ1-1	CDCSMGLPVGNTEAFF